This section outlines one T cell receptor beta chain sequence together with its context. CDR3 size: 14 residues. The germline CDR1 and CDR2 sequences are MGHRA and YSYEKL. Trimming cost V 3 bases and J 4 bases, with 11 bases left between them. The data belong to a study of OX40 agonist ivuxolimab in advanced cancers. At the level of the study: Dose-escalation cases comprised hepatocellular carcinoma, melanoma, renal cell or head and neck cancer. Of the participants, more than 35% had some prior anti-PD-1, anti-PD-L1 or anti-CTLA-4 therapy, which was allowed.

The protocol was immunoSEQ multiplex PCR, while the TCRdb copy is restricted to in-frame clones and leaves out a portion. The data show some 30,000 clones, about nine tenths seen once. Sequencing used CD4+ or CD8+ T cells sorted from blood, obtained in a trial of the OX40 agonist ivuxolimab. The receptor was isolated from an adult with an advanced solid tumor such as melanoma, head and neck, liver or kidney cancer. V is TRBV4-1 and J is TRBJ2-3; a weak D match, TRBD1 (5 bases). For the CDR3, the DNA is TGCGCCAGCAGCCAGGTCAGGGTAGCAGATACGCAGTATTTT. Translated: CASSQVRVADTQYF.